This T cell receptor (beta chain) was identified during a study of T cell repertoires in cytomegalovirus infection. General study findings and limits: HLA-C-restricted CMV clonotypes gave the most frequent clonotype in two of eight donors.

One entry per CDR3 protein results from TCRdb running MiXCR on the reads. There are approximately 100,000 distinct CDR3 sequences in the sample; around 28% occur only once, and 81% lies in the top ten. The CDR3 has 13 amino acids. Trimming left V 0 bases short and J 4 bases short, with 6 bases between. Per germline, CDR1 SGHNT and CDR2 YYREEE (reference sequence). A note on this clonotype: The antigen is unknown.

The specimen comprised CD8+ T cells from cultured PBMCs, sampled from culture after CMV antigen stimulation. The genes are TRBV5-4 and TRBJ2-3; D ambiguous. This clonotype was sampled from a human donor in good health (CMV status not recorded). Some clones in this sample may be carry-over from other donors' samples. The CDR3 nucleotides are TGTGCCAGCAGCTTGGAAGGTGCAGATACGCAGTATTTT. Its protein product is CASSLEGADTQYF.